This T cell receptor beta chain was sequenced in a study of T cell responses to AZD1222 COVID-19 vaccine. Findings and caveats of the study: Targets within unmutated variant regions were reportedly found for nearly half of spike-specific TCRs. In all cases, repertoires were sampled only after the peak T cell response. Vaccination with two AZD1222 doses was followed by a rise in Spike-specific TCR breadth and depth. Donors, mostly white British, included more females; clonal diversity was possibly underestimated.

Sequenced by immunoSEQ multiplex PCR; TCRdb stores in-frame clones only, minus some. The sample holds 100,000 or so clones, around 87% seen once. V lost 5 bases, J lost 1 base, and 11 bases lay in between. The CDR3 consists of 14 residues. In germline, CDR1 is SGHVS, CDR2 FQNEAQ. This clone came up a few times. The antigen remains unidentified. The material was peripheral blood, obtained on day 0 of AZD1222 vaccination. This sequence was found in an adult in good health. The chain is built from TRBV7-8 and TRBJ2-5; D is uncertain. The CDR3 spells CASSPRRSQETQYF. For the CDR3, the DNA is TGTGCCAGCAGCCCCCGGCGCTCCCAAGAGACCCAGTACTTC. Full variable domain (missing parts from reference TRBV7-8 and TRBJ2-5): GAGVSQSPRYKVAKRGQDVALRCDPISGHVSLFWYQQALGQGPEFLTYFQNEAQLDKSGLPSDRFFAERPEGSVSTLKIQRTQQEDSAVYLCASSPRRSQETQYFGPGTRLLVL.